The rows below give T cell receptor beta chains drawn from one sample of a study of shared clonotypes between healthy human individuals. Profiling relied on immunoSEQ multiplex PCR, and the TCRdb table lists in-frame clones only, not all of them. The data show roughly 1.5 million clones, with approximately 98% seen just once and about 0.42% held by the top ten. What was sequenced was naive CD4+ T cells sorted from blood. These receptors all stem from a man aged 30 to 39 in good health. Each CDR3 is given with its conserved first and last residue. D genes are given only for firm matches. Clone size is not always given. Where it is, it says once, few, many or a class for expanded clones.

V gene	J gene	clone size	D gene	CDR3 protein	CDR3 DNA
TRBV28	TRBJ2-1	-	TRBD2	CASTINAGVNEQFF	TGTGCCAGCACCATCAACGCGGGAGTCAATGAGCAGTTCTTC
TRBV19	TRBJ2-1	-	TRBD2	CASSRTSGQYNEQFF	TGTGCCAGTAGTAGGACTAGCGGCCAATACAATGAGCAGTTCTTC
TRBV7-2	TRBJ2-3	-	-	CASSFTGSSTDTQYF	TGTGCCAGCAGCTTCACGGGGTCTAGCACAGATACGCAGTATTTT
TRBV19	TRBJ2-3	-	-	CASSISRTGTDTQYF	TGTGCCAGTAGTATCTCCCGAACAGGCACAGATACGCAGTATTTT
TRBV25-1	TRBJ2-5	-	TRBD2	CASSAAGRETQYF	TGTGCCAGCAGTGCAGCGGGAAGGGAGACCCAGTACTTC
TRBV5-4	TRBJ2-7	-	TRBD2	CASSQDWTSVVEQYF	TGTGCCAGCAGCCAAGATTGGACTAGTGTTGTCGAGCAGTACTTC
TRBV2	TRBJ2-1	-	-	CASSAEASSYNEQFF	TGTGCCAGCAGTGCTGAGGCTAGCTCCTACAATGAGCAGTTCTTC
TRBV6-1	TRBJ2-7	-	TRBD1	CASLGTGGYEQYF	TGTGCCAGTCTCGGGACAGGGGGCTACGAGCAGTACTTC
TRBV6-5	TRBJ2-3	-	-	CASSYLGGGPTDTQYF	TGTGCCAGCAGTTACCTTGGAGGCGGCCCCACAGATACGCAGTATTTT
TRBV6-5	TRBJ1-3	-	-	CASRRGSGNTIYF	TGTGCCAGCCGACGGGGCTCTGGAAACACCATATATTTT
TRBV5-1	TRBJ2-7	-	-	CASSFGNSYEQYF	TGCGCCAGCAGCTTTGGCAACTCCTACGAGCAGTACTTC
TRBV7-9	TRBJ2-5	-	-	CASNAGAGEETQYF	TGTGCCAGCAACGCCGGGGCCGGGGAAGAGACCCAGTACTTC
TRBV2	TRBJ1-1	-	-	CASSEALGWGANTEAFF	TGTGCCAGCAGTGAAGCATTGGGTTGGGGGGCCAACACTGAAGCTTTCTTT
TRBV30	TRBJ1-4	-	-	CAWNRAPHEKLFF	TGTGCCTGGAACAGGGCGCCCCATGAAAAACTGTTTTTT
TRBV7-2	TRBJ2-1	once	-	CASSLGGLADNEQFF	TGTGCCAGCAGCTTAGGGGGGCTAGCGGACAATGAGCAGTTCTTC
TRBV11-2	TRBJ2-1	-	-	CASSLRTVGGAYNEQFF	TGTGCCAGCAGCTTACGGACAGTGGGGGGCGCCTACAATGAGCAGTTCTTC
TRBV29-1	TRBJ2-7	once	-	CSVRPGSEQYF	TGCAGCGTCCGGCCGGGTAGCGAGCAGTACTTC
TRBV19	TRBJ1-5	-	TRBD1	CASSPGQAAQHF	TGTGCCAGTAGCCCCGGACAGGCGGCCCAGCATTTT
TRBV28	TRBJ2-2	once	TRBD1	CASSSTGDTGELFF	TGTGCCAGCAGTTCCACAGGGGACACCGGGGAGCTGTTTTTT
TRBV15	TRBJ1-5	-	TRBD1	CATSKTGGGQPQHF	TGTGCCACCAGCAAAACAGGGGGCGGTCAGCCCCAGCATTTT
TRBV2	TRBJ1-1	-	-	CASSGLRDTEAFF	TGTGCCAGCAGTGGGCTCAGGGACACTGAAGCTTTCTTT
TRBV28	TRBJ1-2	-	-	CATPTGYGYTF	TGTGCCACTCCGACAGGCTATGGCTACACCTTC
TRBV29-1	TRBJ2-7	-	-	CSVQDSYEQYF	TGCAGCGTACAGGACTCCTACGAGCAGTACTTC
TRBV2	TRBJ1-1	-	-	CASSDPDTEAFF	TGTGCCAGCAGTGACCCGGACACTGAAGCTTTCTTT
TRBV11-2	TRBJ1-5	-	-	CASSLGQSSNQPQHF	TGTGCCAGCAGCTTAGGGCAGTCTAGCAATCAGCCCCAGCATTTT
TRBV28	TRBJ2-4	-	TRBD1	CASSTLFDRVVTGIQYF	TGTGCCAGCAGTACCCTCTTTGACAGGGTAGTTACCGGCATTCAGTACTTC
TRBV29-1	TRBJ1-2	-	TRBD1	CSVGQGITYGYTF	TGCAGCGTTGGACAGGGGATCACTTATGGCTACACCTTC
TRBV28	TRBJ2-7	once	-	CAISRQRTHSYEQYF	TGTGCCATCAGCAGGCAGCGGACCCACTCCTACGAGCAGTACTTC
TRBV30	TRBJ1-1	-	-	CAWFPQNTEAFF	TGTGCCTGGTTCCCTCAGAACACTGAAGCTTTCTTT
TRBV15	TRBJ1-4	-	-	CATSSTEKLFF	TGTGCCACCAGCAGCACTGAAAAACTGTTTTTT
TRBV9	TRBJ2-1	-	TRBD2	CASSVEARGRAGDWLQNEQFF	TGTGCCAGCAGCGTAGAAGCTCGCGGGAGGGCCGGGGATTGGCTACAGAATGAGCAGTTCTTC
TRBV10-3	TRBJ2-7	-	-	CAISESIYSYEQYF	TGTGCCATCAGTGAGTCGATCTACTCCTACGAGCAGTACTTC
TRBV5-4	TRBJ2-1	-	TRBD2	CASSSLSGGPNNEQFF	TGTGCCAGCAGCTCCCTTTCGGGAGGGCCGAACAATGAGCAGTTCTTC
TRBV18	TRBJ1-3	-	TRBD1	CASSPDRAGGNTIYF	TGTGCCAGCTCACCCGACAGGGCTGGTGGAAACACCATATATTTT
TRBV5-6	TRBJ1-2	once	-	CASSLQDSDSLNYGYTF	TGTGCCAGCAGCTTGCAAGACAGCGATTCCCTCAACTATGGCTACACCTTC
TRBV7-2	TRBJ2-2	-	-	CASSLISGTNRWEELFF	TGTGCCAGCAGCTTAATTTCCGGGACGAACCGGTGGGAGGAGCTGTTTTTT
TRBV6-5	TRBJ2-3	-	-	CASRSVWADTQYF	TGTGCCAGCCGCTCCGTATGGGCAGATACGCAGTATTTT
TRBV28	TRBJ2-7	-	TRBD1	CASCLTGPSYEQYF	TGTGCCAGCTGCTTGACAGGGCCTTCCTACGAGCAGTACTTC
TRBV30	TRBJ1-1	-	-	CALAPGGGTEAFF	TGTGCCTTGGCCCCCGGTGGCGGCACTGAAGCTTTCTTT
TRBV18	TRBJ1-2	-	TRBD1	CASSPGTDSYGYTF	TGTGCCAGCTCACCGGGGACAGACTCCTATGGCTACACCTTC
TRBV28	TRBJ2-1	-	TRBD2	CASSLGLGRSLNEQFF	TGTGCCAGCAGCCTGGGACTAGGTAGAAGCCTCAATGAGCAGTTCTTC
TRBV7-2	TRBJ2-2	-	-	CASSPTTNTGELFF	TGTGCCAGCAGCCCAACAACGAACACCGGGGAGCTGTTTTTT
TRBV5-4	TRBJ2-7	-	TRBD2	CASSLRDSGSEQYF	TGTGCCAGCAGCCTTCGCGATAGCGGGAGCGAGCAGTACTTC